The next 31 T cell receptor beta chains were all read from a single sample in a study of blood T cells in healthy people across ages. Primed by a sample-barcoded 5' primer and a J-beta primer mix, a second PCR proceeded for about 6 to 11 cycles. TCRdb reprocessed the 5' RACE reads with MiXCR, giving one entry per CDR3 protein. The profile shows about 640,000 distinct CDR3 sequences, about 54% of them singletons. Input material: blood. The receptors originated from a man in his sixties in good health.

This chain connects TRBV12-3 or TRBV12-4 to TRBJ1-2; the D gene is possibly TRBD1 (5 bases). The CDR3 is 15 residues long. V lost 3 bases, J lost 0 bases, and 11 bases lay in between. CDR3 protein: CASSFSRGANYGYTF. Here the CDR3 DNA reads TGTGCCAGCAGTTTCTCTCGGGGGGCTAACTATGGCTACACCTTC.

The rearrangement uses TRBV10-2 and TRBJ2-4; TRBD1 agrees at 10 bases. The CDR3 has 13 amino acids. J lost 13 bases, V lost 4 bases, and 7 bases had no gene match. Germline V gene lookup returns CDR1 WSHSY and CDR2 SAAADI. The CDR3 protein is CASSGQGAREQYF. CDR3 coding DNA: TGCGCCAGCAGTGGACAGGGGGCGCGAGAGCAGTACTTC.

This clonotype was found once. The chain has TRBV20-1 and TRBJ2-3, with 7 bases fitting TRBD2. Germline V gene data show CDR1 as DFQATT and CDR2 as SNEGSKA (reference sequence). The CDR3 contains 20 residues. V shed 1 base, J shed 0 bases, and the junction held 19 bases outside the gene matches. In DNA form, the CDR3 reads TGCAGTGCTAGAGCCCTCCAGCGGGGAGAATATGTAACTAGCACAGATACGCAGTATTTT. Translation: CSARALQRGEYVTSTDTQYF.

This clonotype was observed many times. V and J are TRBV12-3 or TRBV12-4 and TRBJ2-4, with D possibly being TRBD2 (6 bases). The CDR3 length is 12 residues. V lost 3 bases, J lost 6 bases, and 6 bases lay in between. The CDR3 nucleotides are TGTGCCAGCAGTTTCGGGGGAAACATTCAGTACTTC. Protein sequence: CASSFGGNIQYF.

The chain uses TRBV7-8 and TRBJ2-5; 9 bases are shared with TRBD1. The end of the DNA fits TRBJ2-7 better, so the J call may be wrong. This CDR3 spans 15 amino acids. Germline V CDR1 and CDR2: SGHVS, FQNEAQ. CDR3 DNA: TGTGCCAGCAGCTTAACAACCGGGACAGGGTTCGAGCAGTACTTC. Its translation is CASSLTTGTGFEQYF.

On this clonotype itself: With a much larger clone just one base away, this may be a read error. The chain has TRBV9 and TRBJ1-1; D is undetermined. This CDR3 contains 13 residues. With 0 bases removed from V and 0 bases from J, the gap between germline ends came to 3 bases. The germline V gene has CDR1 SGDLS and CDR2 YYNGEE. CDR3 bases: TGTGCCAGCAGCGTAGCAGTGAACACTGAAGCTTTCTTT. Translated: CASSVAVNTEAFF.

The CDR3 DNA reads as TGTGCCAGCAGCCAGGAGACTAGCTCCAAGGAGACCCAGTACTTC. Protein sequence: CASSQETSSKETQYF. The chain links TRBV4-2 to TRBJ2-4, with 7 bases that match TRBD2. The DNA end is a closer match to TRBJ2-5, so the J assignment may be wrong. Germline V gives CDR1 LGHNA, CDR2 YNFKEQ. The CDR3 has 15 amino acids.

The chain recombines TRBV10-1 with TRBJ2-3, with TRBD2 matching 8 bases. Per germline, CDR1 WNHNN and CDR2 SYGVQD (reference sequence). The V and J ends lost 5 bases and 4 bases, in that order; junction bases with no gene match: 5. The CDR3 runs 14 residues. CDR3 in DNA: TGCGCCAGCAGTCATGCGGGGGGCCCAGATACGCAGTATTTT. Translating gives CASSHAGGPDTQYF.

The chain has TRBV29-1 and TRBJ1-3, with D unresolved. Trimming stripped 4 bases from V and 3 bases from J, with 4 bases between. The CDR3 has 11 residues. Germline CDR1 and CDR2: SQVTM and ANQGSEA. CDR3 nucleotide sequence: TGCAGCGTTGTAAGTGGAAACACCATATATTTT. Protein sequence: CSVVSGNTIYF.

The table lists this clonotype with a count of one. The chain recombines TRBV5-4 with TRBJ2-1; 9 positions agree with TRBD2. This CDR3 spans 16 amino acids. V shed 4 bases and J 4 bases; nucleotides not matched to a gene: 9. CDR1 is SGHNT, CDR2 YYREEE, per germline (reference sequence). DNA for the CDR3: TGTGCCAGCAGCCAGGCTGCGGGGGGGACATACAATGAGCAGTTCTTC. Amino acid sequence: CASSQAAGGTYNEQFF.

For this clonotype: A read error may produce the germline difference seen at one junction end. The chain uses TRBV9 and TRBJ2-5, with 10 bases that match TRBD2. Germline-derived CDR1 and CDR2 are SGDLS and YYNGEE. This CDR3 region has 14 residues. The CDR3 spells CASNVSGGGNEQYF. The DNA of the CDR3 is TGTGCCAGCAACGTAAGCGGGGGGGGCAATGAGCAGTACTTC.

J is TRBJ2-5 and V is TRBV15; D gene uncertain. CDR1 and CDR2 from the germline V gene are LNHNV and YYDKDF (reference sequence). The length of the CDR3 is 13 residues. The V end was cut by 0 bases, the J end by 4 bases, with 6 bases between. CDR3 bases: TGTGCCACCAGCAGAGATCTAATAGAGACCCAGTACTTC. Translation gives CATSRDLIETQYF.

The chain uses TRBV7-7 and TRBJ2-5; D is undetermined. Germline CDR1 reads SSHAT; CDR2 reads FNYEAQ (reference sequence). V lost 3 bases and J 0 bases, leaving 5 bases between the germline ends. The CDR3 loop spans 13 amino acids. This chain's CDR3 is CASSFAHQETQYF. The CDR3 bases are TGTGCCAGCAGCTTTGCCCACCAAGAGACCCAGTACTTC.

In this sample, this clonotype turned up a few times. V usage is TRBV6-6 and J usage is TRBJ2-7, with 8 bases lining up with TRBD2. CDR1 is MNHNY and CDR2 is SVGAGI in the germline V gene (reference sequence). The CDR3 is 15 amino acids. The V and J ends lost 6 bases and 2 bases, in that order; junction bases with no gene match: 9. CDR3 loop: CASRWGGGSPYEQYF. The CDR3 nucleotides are TGTGCCAGCAGGTGGGGCGGGGGGTCCCCCTACGAGCAGTACTTC.

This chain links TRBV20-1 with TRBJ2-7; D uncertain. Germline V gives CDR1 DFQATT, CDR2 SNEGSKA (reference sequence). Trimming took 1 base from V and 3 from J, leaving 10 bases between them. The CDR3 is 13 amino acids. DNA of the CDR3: TGCAGTGCTAGAGGGTCTGACGGCTACGAGCAGTACTTC. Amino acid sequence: CSARGSDGYEQYF.

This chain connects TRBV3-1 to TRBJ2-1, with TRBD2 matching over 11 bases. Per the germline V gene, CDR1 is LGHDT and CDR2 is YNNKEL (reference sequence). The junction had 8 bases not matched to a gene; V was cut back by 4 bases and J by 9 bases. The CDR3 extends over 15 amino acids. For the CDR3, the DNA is TGTGCCAGCAGCCCCTTAGCGGGGGGGCGGGGTGAGCAGTTCTTC. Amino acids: CASSPLAGGRGEQFF.

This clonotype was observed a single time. CDR3 sequence reads: CASSESSAGESDTQYF. The CDR3, as DNA: TGCGCCAGCAGTGAGTCTTCAGCGGGGGAGTCAGATACGCAGTATTTT. The rearrangement joins TRBV10-2 to TRBJ2-3; 8 bases are shared with TRBD2. The CDR3 spans 16 residues. Germline CDR1 is WSHSY and CDR2 is SAAADI. V was clipped by 0 bases and J by 4 bases; unmatched bases: 6.

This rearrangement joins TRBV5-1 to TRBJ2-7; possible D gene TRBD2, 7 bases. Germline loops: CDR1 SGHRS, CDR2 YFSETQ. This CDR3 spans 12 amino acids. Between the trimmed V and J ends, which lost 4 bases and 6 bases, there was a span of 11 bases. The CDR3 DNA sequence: TGCGCCAGCAGCCGGGGGGCTTGCGAGCAGTACTTC. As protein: CASSRGACEQYF.

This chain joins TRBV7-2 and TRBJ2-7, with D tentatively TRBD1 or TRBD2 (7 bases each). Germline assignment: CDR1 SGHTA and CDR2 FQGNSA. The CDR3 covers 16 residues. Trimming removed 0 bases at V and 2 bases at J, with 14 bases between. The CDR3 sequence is CASSLAATGRAYEQYF. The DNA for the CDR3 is TGTGCCAGCAGCTTAGCCGCGACAGGGAGGGCCTACGAGCAGTACTTC.

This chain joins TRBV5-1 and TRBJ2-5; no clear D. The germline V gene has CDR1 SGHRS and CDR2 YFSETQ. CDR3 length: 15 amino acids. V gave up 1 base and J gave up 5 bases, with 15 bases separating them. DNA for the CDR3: TGCGCCAGCAGCTTGTCGGGCCAAGCTGGGGAGACCCAGTACTTC. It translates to CASSLSGQAGETQYF.

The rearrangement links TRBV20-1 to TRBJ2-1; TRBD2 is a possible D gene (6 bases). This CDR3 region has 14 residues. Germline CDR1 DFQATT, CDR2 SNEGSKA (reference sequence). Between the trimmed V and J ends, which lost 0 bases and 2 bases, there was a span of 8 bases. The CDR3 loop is CSARDQRAYNEQFF. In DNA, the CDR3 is TGCAGTGCTAGAGATCAGCGGGCCTACAATGAGCAGTTCTTC.

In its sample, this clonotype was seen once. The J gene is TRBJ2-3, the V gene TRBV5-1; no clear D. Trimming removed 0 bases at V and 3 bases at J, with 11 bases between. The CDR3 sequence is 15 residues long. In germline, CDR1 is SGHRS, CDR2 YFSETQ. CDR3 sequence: CASSLGQLGTDTQYF. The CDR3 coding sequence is TGCGCCAGCAGCTTGGGCCAGCTCGGGACAGATACGCAGTATTTT.

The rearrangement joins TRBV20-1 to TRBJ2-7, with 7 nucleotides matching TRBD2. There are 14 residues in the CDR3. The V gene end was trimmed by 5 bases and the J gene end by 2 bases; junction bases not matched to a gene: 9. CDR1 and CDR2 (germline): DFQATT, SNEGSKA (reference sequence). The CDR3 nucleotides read TGCAGTGCTCGGGGACTAACGGGGACCTACGAGCAGTACTTC. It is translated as CSARGLTGTYEQYF.

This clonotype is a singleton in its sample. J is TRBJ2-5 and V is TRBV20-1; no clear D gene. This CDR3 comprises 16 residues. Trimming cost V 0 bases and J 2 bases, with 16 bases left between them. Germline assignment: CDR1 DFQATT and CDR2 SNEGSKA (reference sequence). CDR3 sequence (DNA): TGCAGTGCTAGAGATAGGTCGGCAGGTCTACAAGAGACCCAGTACTTC. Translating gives CSARDRSAGLQETQYF.

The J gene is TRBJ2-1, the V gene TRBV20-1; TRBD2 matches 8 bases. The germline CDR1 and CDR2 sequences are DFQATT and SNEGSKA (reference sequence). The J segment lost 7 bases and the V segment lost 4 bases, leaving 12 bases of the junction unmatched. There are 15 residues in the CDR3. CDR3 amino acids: CSATVTSGVYNEQFF. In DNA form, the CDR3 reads TGCAGTGCTACCGTAACTAGCGGTGTTTATAATGAGCAGTTCTTC.

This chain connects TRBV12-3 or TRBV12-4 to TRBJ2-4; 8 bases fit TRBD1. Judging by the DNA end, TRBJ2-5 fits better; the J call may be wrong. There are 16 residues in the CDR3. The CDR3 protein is CASSLVGRGRGETQYF. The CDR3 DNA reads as TGTGCCAGCAGTTTAGTAGGCAGGGGGCGGGGAGAGACCCAGTACTTC.

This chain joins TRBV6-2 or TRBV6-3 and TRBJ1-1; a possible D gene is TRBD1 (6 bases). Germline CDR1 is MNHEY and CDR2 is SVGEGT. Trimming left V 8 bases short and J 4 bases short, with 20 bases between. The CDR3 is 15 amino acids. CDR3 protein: CASSDGLRGVTEAFF. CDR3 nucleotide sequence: TGTGCCAGCTCCGACGGACTAAGGGGGGTCACTGAAGCTTTCTTT.

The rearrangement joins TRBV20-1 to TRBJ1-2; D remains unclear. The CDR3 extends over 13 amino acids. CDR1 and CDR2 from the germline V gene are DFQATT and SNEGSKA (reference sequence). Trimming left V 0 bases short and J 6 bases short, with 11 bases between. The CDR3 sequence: CSAREPIGDGYTF. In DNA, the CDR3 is TGCAGTGCTAGAGAGCCTATTGGGGATGGCTACACCTTC.

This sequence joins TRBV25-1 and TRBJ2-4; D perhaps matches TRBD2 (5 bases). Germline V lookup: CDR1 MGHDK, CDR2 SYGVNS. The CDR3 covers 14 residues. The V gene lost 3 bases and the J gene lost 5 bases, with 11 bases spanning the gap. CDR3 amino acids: CASSDEEEENIQYF. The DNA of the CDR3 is TGTGCCAGCAGTGACGAAGAGGAGGAAAACATTCAGTACTTC.

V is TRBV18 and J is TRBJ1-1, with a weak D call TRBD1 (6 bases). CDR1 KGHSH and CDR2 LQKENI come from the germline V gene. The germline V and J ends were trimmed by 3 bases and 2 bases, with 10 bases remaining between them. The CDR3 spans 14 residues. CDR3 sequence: CASSPRTDNTEAFF. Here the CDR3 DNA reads TGTGCCAGCTCACCTAGGACAGACAACACTGAAGCTTTCTTT.

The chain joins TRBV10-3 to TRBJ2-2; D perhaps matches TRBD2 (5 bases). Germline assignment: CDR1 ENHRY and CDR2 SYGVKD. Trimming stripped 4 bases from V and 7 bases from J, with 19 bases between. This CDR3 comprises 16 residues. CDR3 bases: TGTGCCATCAGTGGTAGAGGGAGTAATCAGGTCGGGGAGCTGTTTTTT. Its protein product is CAISGRGSNQVGELFF.